The clone carrying this T cell receptor (beta chain) was observed a handful of times. Data came from immunoSEQ multiplex PCR; TCRdb stores just in-frame clones and leaves some out. The sample records a few hundred thousand clones, 70% to 85% being singletons. The source of the sample is a study of blood T cell repertoires in COVID-19. Enrollment of patients from Seattle took place during active infection, with longitudinal follow-up. With 2 bases removed from V and 7 bases from J, the gap between germline ends came to 11 bases. Germline CDR1 reads MNHEY; CDR2 reads SVGAGI. The CDR3 is made up of 14 amino acids.

Specimen: peripheral blood. This chain connects TRBV6-5 to TRBJ2-2, with no clear D. This sequence originates from a human donor with COVID-19, enrolled during active disease. The donor label of this sample is uncertain. As DNA, the CDR3 is TGTGCCAGCAGTTACGGCGGTTCGGGCGGGGAGCTGTTTTTT. This translates into CASSYGGSGGELFF.